The 24 T cell receptor beta chains listed next were all sequenced from one sample in a study of cytomegalovirus exposure and HLA in healthy donors. The repertoire was sequenced with immunoSEQ multiplex PCR; TCRdb's copy has only in-frame clones and lacks some. This sample carries 250,000 to 350,000 clones, approximately 88% of them seen once, and the ten largest clones take over 0.7%. Specimen: PBMCs. These receptor sequences come from a woman between 18 and 30 years old in good health and CMV-seronegative.

The chain carries TRBV6-5 and TRBJ1-1; D is unclear. The CDR3 totals 14 residues. The V and J ends lost 0 bases and 7 bases respectively, with 12 bases between them. The germline gives CDR1 MNHEY, CDR2 SVGAGI. The CDR3 here is CASSYSTPTNEAFF. The CDR3 DNA sequence: TGTGCCAGCAGTTACTCCACCCCGACAAATGAAGCTTTCTTT.

This clone was counted once. This chain joins TRBV6-5 and TRBJ2-7; 10 bases fit TRBD1. The CDR3 length is 15 residues. Germline loops: CDR1 MNHEY, CDR2 SVGAGI. V trimming: 5 bases; J trimming: 7 bases; junction bases outside the gene matches: 11. DNA of the CDR3: TGTGCCAGCAGTCGAGCCGGGACAGGGGTGGGAGAGCAGTACTTC. Translating it yields CASSRAGTGVGEQYF.

The chain couples TRBV19 to TRBJ1-4, with 7 bases lining up with TRBD1. CDR1 and CDR2 (germline): LNHDA, SQIVND (reference sequence). V lost 5 bases, J lost 8 bases, and 8 bases stayed unmatched. There are 14 residues in the CDR3. The CDR3 is CASSASGQEEKLFF. DNA for the CDR3: TGTGCCAGTAGTGCATCTGGACAGGAGGAAAAACTGTTTTTT. The whole variable domain, filled in from reference TRBV19 and TRBJ1-4, reads DGGITQSPKYLFRKEGQNVTLSCEQNLNHDAMYWYRQDPGQGLRLIYYSQIVNDFQKGDIAEGYSVSREKKESFPLTVTSAQKNPTAFYLCASSASGQEEKLFFGSGTQLSVL.

This rearrangement joins TRBV4-1 to TRBJ1-2; D gene unclear. The CDR3 runs 14 residues. V was pared by 0 bases and J by 4 bases, with 9 bases between. Germline V gene lookup returns CDR1 MGHRA and CDR2 YSYEKL. The CDR3 loop reads CASSQDGQVYGYTF. The CDR3 region has the DNA TGCGCCAGCAGCCAAGATGGGCAGGTCTATGGCTACACCTTC.

The chain recombines TRBV29-1 with TRBJ2-1; TRBD1 is a possible D gene (5 bases). CDR3 length equals 14 residues. V was shortened by 5 bases and J by 0 bases, with 11 bases between the two germline ends. Germline V gene lookup returns CDR1 SQVTM and CDR2 ANQGSEA. CDR3 coding DNA: TGCAGCGTTTCAGGGTTCACCTCCTACAATGAGCAGTTCTTC. Residues: CSVSGFTSYNEQFF.

The chain joins TRBV13 to TRBJ2-1, with 11 bases matching TRBD2. This CDR3 has 15 residues. The junction had 5 bases not matched to a gene; V was cut back by 5 bases and J by 5 bases. Per germline, CDR1 PRHDT and CDR2 FYEKMQ (reference sequence). CDR3 DNA sequence: TGTGCCAGCAGCCCGGGACTAGCGGTAGACAATGAGCAGTTCTTC. It is translated as CASSPGLAVDNEQFF.

V and J are TRBV9 and TRBJ2-5; 8 nucleotides align to TRBD1. The CDR3 loop spans 14 amino acids. The ends lost 3 bases at V and 2 bases at J; junction bases unmatched: 3. Germline V gives CDR1 SGDLS, CDR2 YYNGEE. The CDR3 spells CASSAGTGQETQYF. In nucleotides, the CDR3 is TGTGCCAGCAGCGCCGGGACAGGACAAGAGACCCAGTACTTC.

The gene calls are TRBV25-1 and TRBJ1-5; a weak D match, TRBD1 (6 bases). This CDR3 spans 13 amino acids. Trimming cost V 6 bases and J 4 bases, with 10 bases left between them. Germline V gene sequence: CDR1 MGHDK, CDR2 SYGVNS. In DNA form, the CDR3 reads TGTGCCAGCAGCGGGACATCGAATCAGCCCCAGCATTTT. The encoded protein is CASSGTSNQPQHF.

This rearrangement joins TRBV28 to TRBJ2-2, with TRBD2 identical over 7 bases. Trimming at V came to 7 bases and at J to 6 bases, leaving 14 bases not matched to a gene. CDR1 is MDHEN, CDR2 SYDVKM, per germline. The CDR3 sequence is 16 residues long. The CDR3: CASTQGSGAKAGELFF. In nucleotides, the CDR3 is TGTGCCAGCACCCAGGGAAGCGGGGCGAAGGCCGGGGAGCTGTTTTTT.

The chain links TRBV5-4 to TRBJ2-1; TRBD2 aligns across 12 bases. The CDR3 is 15 residues long. Germline V gene lookup returns CDR1 SGHNT and CDR2 YYREEE (reference sequence). The V segment lost 1 base and the J segment 6 bases; nucleotides outside the gene matches: 2. CDR3 sequence reads: CASSLRTSGINEQFF. CDR3 DNA: TGTGCCAGCAGCTTGCGGACTAGCGGGATCAATGAGCAGTTCTTC.

J is TRBJ2-2 and V is TRBV11-2; no clear D. Trimming took off 0 bases at V and 6 bases at J, with 5 bases between the two ends. CDR3 size: 13 residues. Germline CDR1 is SGHAT and CDR2 is FQNNGV. The CDR3 region has the DNA TGTGCCAGCAGCTTAGATCGGGCCGGGGAGCTGTTTTTT. Amino acids: CASSLDRAGELFF.

This chain uses TRBV6-5 with TRBJ2-7; D ambiguous. This CDR3 is 15 amino acids long. The V gene's germline CDR1 is MNHEY and CDR2 SVGAGI. Deletions cut 2 bases from V and 0 bases from J, with 11 bases between. The CDR3 coding sequence is TGTGCCAGCAGTTACGCTGGGCGTCGCTCCTACGAGCAGTACTTC. As protein: CASSYAGRRSYEQYF.

This chain uses TRBV7-6 with TRBJ2-3; D possibly corresponds to TRBD1 (6 bases). CDR3 size: 17 residues. Germline-derived CDR1 and CDR2 are SGHVS and FNYEAQ. Trimming stripped 5 bases from V and 4 bases from J, with 22 bases between. The CDR3 sequence is CASSPRDRPVGPDTQYF. The CDR3 DNA reads TGTGCCAGCAGCCCTCGCGACAGGCCCGTCGGGCCAGATACGCAGTATTTT. The entire variable domain, with the rest obtained from reference TRBV7-6 and TRBJ2-3, is as follows: GAGVSQSPRYKVTKRGQDVALRCDPISGHVSLYWYRQALGQGPEFLTYFNYEAQQDKSGLPNDRFSAERPEGSISTLTIQRTEQRDSAMYRCASSPRDRPVGPDTQYFGPGTRLTVL.

This clone was counted a few times. V is TRBV7-6 and J is TRBJ1-1; 11 bases are a match to TRBD1. V was clipped by 1 base and J by 4 bases; unmatched bases: 2. This CDR3 spans 15 amino acids. Germline V lookup: CDR1 SGHVS, CDR2 FNYEAQ. CDR3 sequence reads: CASSLDGQGATEAFF. As DNA, the CDR3 is TGTGCCAGCAGCTTAGATGGACAGGGGGCCACTGAAGCTTTCTTT. Complete variable domain (other parts from reference TRBV7-6 and TRBJ1-1): GAGVSQSPRYKVTKRGQDVALRCDPISGHVSLYWYRQALGQGPEFLTYFNYEAQQDKSGLPNDRFSAERPEGSISTLTIQRTEQRDSAMYRCASSLDGQGATEAFFGQGTRLTVV.

The rearrangement joins TRBV2 to TRBJ2-5, with D uncertain. CDR1 is SNHLY and CDR2 is FYNNEI in the germline V gene. The CDR3 spans 13 residues. Trimming left V 7 bases short and J 5 bases short, with 14 bases between. CDR3 protein: CASTRETMETQYF. CDR3 coding DNA: TGTGCCAGCACTCGAGAAACGATGGAGACCCAGTACTTC.

In DNA, the CDR3 is TGCGCCAGCAGCTTGGTCAGCTCCTACGAGCAGTACTTC. It translates to CASSLVSSYEQYF. V and J are TRBV5-1 and TRBJ2-7, with unresolved D. The CDR3 is made up of 13 amino acids. Looked up from germline, CDR1 is SGHRS and CDR2 is YFSETQ. Trimming removed 0 bases from V and 0 bases from J, with 4 bases in between.

This clone has a handful of counts. The chain couples TRBV4-1 to TRBJ1-2; TRBD1 matches at 7 bases. The CDR3 is 16 amino acids. V was clipped by 3 bases and J by 2 bases; unmatched bases: 9. Germline V gene lookup returns CDR1 MGHRA and CDR2 YSYEKL. The chain's CDR3 is CASSHVLKTGNYGYTF. CDR3 nucleotides: TGCGCCAGCAGCCATGTCCTAAAGACAGGGAACTATGGCTACACCTTC.

This sequence joins TRBV7-8 and TRBJ1-1, with D unresolved. This CDR3 comprises 15 residues. Per the germline V gene, CDR1 is SGHVS and CDR2 is FQNEAQ. The ends were cut back, 3 bases at V and 0 bases at J, with 11 bases in the middle. This CDR3 reads CASSFPSSMNTEAFF. The CDR3 region has the DNA TGTGCCAGCAGCTTCCCCAGTTCAATGAACACTGAAGCTTTCTTT.

The chain links TRBV10-3 to TRBJ2-7, with 9 bases lining up with TRBD2. The ends lost 7 bases at V and 2 bases at J; junction bases unmatched: 6. Germline assignment: CDR1 ENHRY and CDR2 SYGVKD. The CDR3 loop spans 14 amino acids. In DNA, the CDR3 is TGTGCCATCAAAGCTAGCGGGGTGACCTACGAGCAGTACTTC. It encodes CAIKASGVTYEQYF.

The CDR3 here is CASSFEDRGQPQHF. DNA for the CDR3: TGTGCCAGCAGTTTCGAGGACAGGGGTCAGCCCCAGCATTTT. The J gene is TRBJ1-5, the V gene TRBV6-5, with 9 bases that match TRBD1. The length of the CDR3 is 14 residues. Germline CDR1 MNHEY, CDR2 SVGAGI. The V segment lost 4 bases and the J segment 6 bases; nucleotides outside the gene matches: 4.

The chain employs TRBV11-2 and TRBJ2-1; D is possibly TRBD2 (5 bases). This CDR3 contains 18 residues. V lost 1 base to trimming and J lost 1 base, with 17 bases between them. The germline V gene has CDR1 SGHAT and CDR2 FQNNGV. As DNA, the CDR3 is TGTGCCAGCAGCTTAGGTCATTGGAGACTACAGTCCTACAATGAGCAGTTCTTC. It yields the protein CASSLGHWRLQSYNEQFF.

The V call is TRBV10-3, the J call TRBJ2-1; D remains ambiguous. CDR1 and CDR2 (germline): ENHRY, SYGVKD. This CDR3 has 12 amino acids. With 3 bases removed from V and 9 bases from J, the gap between germline ends came to 9 bases. CDR3 in DNA: TGTGCCATCAGTGACAAGCTAGGTGAGCAGTTCTTC. Translated, it gives CAISDKLGEQFF.

The chain couples TRBV28 to TRBJ1-2, with a weak D call TRBD1 (5 bases). In germline, CDR1 is MDHEN, CDR2 SYDVKM. Trimming cost V 4 bases and J 4 bases, with 13 bases left between them. The CDR3 runs to 14 residues. The CDR3 DNA follows: TGTGCCAGCAGTTCGGGGGGGAGATTCTATGGCTACACCTTC. This codes for CASSSGGRFYGYTF.

The V gene is TRBV27, the J gene TRBJ2-1, with 12 bases that match TRBD2. Germline V CDR1 and CDR2: MNHEY, SMNVEV (reference sequence). With 4 bases clipped from V and 8 bases from J, the junction kept 9 bases outside the gene matches. The CDR3 is 16 residues long. The CDR3 sequence: CASSSSGTSGFDEQFF. The CDR3, as DNA: TGTGCCAGCAGTTCTTCCGGGACTAGCGGGTTTGATGAGCAGTTCTTC.